The 14 T cell receptor beta chains below all came from one sample that was sequenced in a study of Ad26.COV2.S vaccination and SARS-CoV-2 variants. Sequencing was performed with immunoSEQ multiplex PCR; in TCRdb, only in-frame clones are kept and a portion is missing. The table shows about half a million clones, with about 89% occurring only once. The treatment here: some 19 received Ad26.COV2.S at low or high dose, single or two shots; about 5 received placebo; per-sample allocation not given. At day 63 after the first vaccine or placebo injection, samples were drawn. This specimen consisted of peripheral blood, obtained in a trial of Ad26.COV2.S vaccine versus placebo. The receptors shown here come from a person between 18 and 59 years old who received the Ad26.COV2.S COVID-19 vaccine or a placebo.

The V gene is TRBV7-2, the J gene TRBJ1-1; TRBD1 matches 10 bases. Germline assignment: CDR1 SGHTA and CDR2 FQGNSA. V lost 5 bases, J lost 1 base, and 4 bases stayed unmatched. The CDR3 totals 15 residues. CDR3 region: CASSRGQGWNTEAFF. As DNA, the CDR3 is TGTGCCAGCAGCCGGGGACAGGGGTGGAACACTGAAGCTTTCTTT.

The chain employs TRBV14 and TRBJ1-1; D is perhaps TRBD1 (5 bases). Germline CDR1 is SGHDN and CDR2 is FVKESK. V shed 4 bases and J shed 7 bases, with 19 bases lying between them. This CDR3 region has 15 residues. The CDR3 nucleotides are TGTGCCAGCAGCCCGAGCTCTACGGGACCCGGTGAAGCTTTCTTT. Its translation is CASSPSSTGPGEAFF.

V and J are TRBV5-6 and TRBJ2-1, with D tentatively TRBD1 (5 bases). This CDR3 is 15 amino acids long. Between the trimmed V and J ends, which lost 2 bases and 4 bases, there was a span of 13 bases. Germline assignment: CDR1 SGHDT and CDR2 YYEEEE. The CDR3 DNA reads TGTGCCAGCAGCTTTGTTCAGGGCTTATACAATGAGCAGTTCTTC. Translated: CASSFVQGLYNEQFF.

This rearrangement joins TRBV14 to TRBJ1-1; D gene uncertain. The CDR3 loop spans 13 amino acids. Between the trimmed V and J ends, which lost 4 bases and 2 bases, there was a span of 8 bases. CDR1 SGHDN and CDR2 FVKESK come from the germline V gene. CDR3 residues: CASSLVENTEAFF. The CDR3 nucleotides read TGTGCCAGCAGCCTAGTTGAAAACACTGAAGCTTTCTTT. Filled out from reference TRBV14 and TRBJ1-1, the complete variable domain reads EAGVTQFPSHSVIEKGQTVTLRCDPISGHDNLYWYRRVMGKEIKFLLHFVKESKQDESGMPNNRFLAERTGGTYSTLKVQPAELEDSGVYFCASSLVENTEAFFGQGTRLTVV.

V and J are TRBV6-5 and TRBJ1-5, with TRBD1 as a possible D gene (5 bases). CDR3 length equals 15 residues. Trimming took 7 bases from V and 0 from J, leaving 13 bases between them. Germline lookup yields CDR1 MNHEY and CDR2 SVGAGI. In DNA, the CDR3 is TGTGCCAGCACCTTGGTAGACAGTAGCAATCAGCCCCAGCATTTT. Its protein product is CASTLVDSSNQPQHF.

In nucleotides, the CDR3 is TGTGCCTGGAGTTCTTTCGCGGGGGTCGGCGAGACCCAGTACTTC. Translated, it gives CAWSSFAGVGETQYF. V usage is TRBV30 and J usage is TRBJ2-5; 7 nucleotides align to TRBD2. Germline V gives CDR1 GTSNPN, CDR2 SVGIG (reference sequence). Germline trimming cut 2 bases from V and 5 bases from J; bases unmatched to any gene: 11. This CDR3 comprises 15 residues. Together with reference TRBV30 and TRBJ2-5, the CDR3 gives the full variable domain: SQTIHQWPATLVQPVGSPLSLECTVEGTSNPNLYWYRQAAGRGLQLLFYSVGIGQISSEVPQNLSASRPQDRQFILSSKKLLLSDSGFYLCAWSSFAGVGETQYFGPGTRLLVL.

The J gene is TRBJ1-4, the V gene TRBV6-2 or TRBV6-3; D unclear. The V and J ends lost 6 bases and 7 bases respectively, with 18 bases between them. This CDR3 contains 15 residues. The germline V gene has CDR1 MNHEY and CDR2 SVGEGT. CDR3 in DNA: TGTGCCAGCAGCCACGCCCGGGGTCGGAGTGAAAAACTGTTTTTT. Its translation is CASSHARGRSEKLFF.

The chain carries TRBV5-1 and TRBJ2-5; no clear D. Germline CDR1 is SGHRS and CDR2 is YFSETQ. The CDR3 contains 17 residues. Trimming left V 0 bases short and J 5 bases short, with 20 bases between. CDR3 DNA sequence: TGCGCCAGCAGCTTGGCTGGGGAATCTTCCTTGATCGAGACCCAGTACTTC. This gives the protein CASSLAGESSLIETQYF.

The CDR3 protein is CASSLDARSGGSGNTIYF. The CDR3 region has the DNA TGTGCCAGCAGCTTAGATGCTCGATCAGGTGGCTCTGGAAACACCATATATTTT. The rearrangement uses TRBV11-2 and TRBJ1-3; D uncertain. The V end lost 0 bases, the J end lost 0 bases, and 15 bases lay between the germline ends. The CDR3 totals 18 residues. Per the germline V gene, CDR1 is SGHAT and CDR2 is FQNNGV.

V and J are TRBV11-2 and TRBJ2-5; TRBD2 matches 15 bases. J was trimmed by 5 bases and V by 2 bases; bases with no gene match: 6. This CDR3 has 17 amino acids. CDR1 is SGHAT, CDR2 FQNNGV, per germline. This chain's CDR3 is CASSLTIGTSGGETQYF. DNA of the CDR3: TGTGCCAGCAGCTTAACTATCGGGACTAGCGGGGGGGAGACCCAGTACTTC.

This sequence joins TRBV20-1 and TRBJ2-3; TRBD2 is a possible D gene (6 bases). CDR3 length: 13 residues. The germline V and J ends were trimmed by 3 bases and 6 bases, with 13 bases remaining between them. Germline V gene data show CDR1 as DFQATT and CDR2 as SNEGSKA (reference sequence). CDR3 bases: TGCAGTGCTAGTCAGAGGGACTGGGATACGCAGTATTTT. The encoded protein is CSASQRDWDTQYF.

This clone was observed a single time. The CDR3 loop reads CASSLGGGPAEAFF. CDR3 DNA: TGCGCCAGCAGCTTGGGAGGGGGGCCAGCTGAAGCTTTCTTT. This chain joins TRBV5-1 and TRBJ1-1; weak D call: TRBD1 (6 bases). Germline V gene sequence: CDR1 SGHRS, CDR2 YFSETQ. This CDR3 is 14 amino acids long. The ends were cut back, 0 bases at V and 6 bases at J, with 12 bases in the middle.

The chain employs TRBV6-5 and TRBJ1-4; D gene ambiguous. The germline V gene encodes CDR1 MNHEY and CDR2 SVGAGI. The CDR3 covers 12 residues. Between the trimmed V and J ends, which lost 1 base and 8 bases, there was a span of 5 bases. This CDR3 is CASSYLGEKLFF. CDR3 in DNA: TGTGCCAGCAGTTACTTGGGGGAAAAACTGTTTTTT.

The chain employs TRBV6-6 and TRBJ1-1; no firm D call. This CDR3 region has 13 residues. Germline values: CDR1 MNHNY, CDR2 SVGAGI (reference sequence). V lost 2 bases, J lost 1 base, and 5 bases lay in between. The CDR3 region has the DNA TGTGCCAGCAGTTACAATGGGAACACTGAAGCTTTCTTT. Translated, it gives CASSYNGNTEAFF.